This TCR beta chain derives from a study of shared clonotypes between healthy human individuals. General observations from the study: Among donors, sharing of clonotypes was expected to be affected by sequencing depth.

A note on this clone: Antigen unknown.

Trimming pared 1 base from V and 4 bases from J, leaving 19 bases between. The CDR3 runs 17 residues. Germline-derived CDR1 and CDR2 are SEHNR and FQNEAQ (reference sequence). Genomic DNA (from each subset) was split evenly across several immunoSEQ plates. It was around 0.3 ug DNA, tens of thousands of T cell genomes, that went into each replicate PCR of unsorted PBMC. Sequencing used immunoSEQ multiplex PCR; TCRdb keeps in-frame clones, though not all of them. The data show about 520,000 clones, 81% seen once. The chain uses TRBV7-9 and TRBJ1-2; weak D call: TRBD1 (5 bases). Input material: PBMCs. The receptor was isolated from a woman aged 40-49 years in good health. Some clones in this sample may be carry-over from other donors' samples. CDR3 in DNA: TGTGCCAGCAGCTTAGGGGTACGGCAGGGACTTCCCTATGGCTACACCTTC. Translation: CASSLGVRQGLPYGYTF.